A selection of T cell receptor beta chains follows, all from one sample in a study of T cells in Graves' hyperthyroidism and ophthalmopathy. TCRdb independently ran MiXCR on the multiplex PCR reads; one entry per CDR3 protein. The sample gives some 250,000 distinct CDR3 sequences, more than 14% of which show up once; 13% is in the top ten. The sequenced sample consisted of blood. Receptors were obtained from a woman aged 40 to 50 with Graves' hyperthyroidism that later progressed to Graves' ophthalmopathy. Both conserved end residues are part of each CDR3. D genes are given only for firm matches. Clone size appears in some rows only: once, few, many, or a class for an expanded clone.

CDR3 length: 15; clone size: many; V gene: TRBV28; J gene: TRBJ2-1; D gene: TRBD2; CDR3 protein: CASSSVGGRGDEQFF; CDR3 DNA: TGTGCCAGCAGCTCAGTTGGCGGGAGGGGGGATGAGCAGTTCTTC
CDR3 length: 15; clone size: many; V gene: TRBV28; J gene: TRBJ2-7; D gene: TRBD1; CDR3 protein: CASSQIGTGRYEQYF; CDR3 DNA: TGTGCCAGCAGCCAAATCGGGACAGGGCGTTACGAGCAGTACTTC
CDR3 length: 14; clone size: many; V gene: TRBV7-6; J gene: TRBJ2-5; D gene: NA; CDR3 protein: CASSSQPAGETQYF; CDR3 DNA: TGTGCCAGCAGCTCGCAGCCCGCGGGAGAGACCCAGTACTTC
CDR3 length: 13; clone size: many; V gene: TRBV10-3; J gene: TRBJ1-1; D gene: NA; CDR3 protein: CAISEFGESEAFF; CDR3 DNA: TGTGCCATCAGTGAGTTCGGGGAGTCTGAAGCTTTCTTT
CDR3 length: 17; clone size: few; V gene: TRBV7-9; J gene: TRBJ2-4; D gene: TRBD2; CDR3 protein: CASSSASSGSPQSIQYF; CDR3 DNA: TGTGCCAGCAGCTCCGCCTCTAGCGGGAGTCCCCAAAGCATTCAGTACTTC
CDR3 length: 11; clone size: NA; V gene: TRBV2; J gene: TRBJ1-3; D gene: TRBD1; CDR3 protein: CASRWDRGNSF; CDR3 DNA: TGTGCCAGCAGGTGGGACAGGGGGAACAGTTTT
CDR3 length: 12; clone size: few; V gene: TRBV28; J gene: TRBJ1-6; D gene: NA; CDR3 protein: CASSFPHSPLHF; CDR3 DNA: TGTGCCAGCAGTTTCCCTCATTCACCCCTCCACTTT
CDR3 length: 17; clone size: many; V gene: TRBV12-3/TRBV12-4; J gene: TRBJ2-1; D gene: TRBD2; CDR3 protein: CASSDLFPGLAGNLQFF; CDR3 DNA: TGTGCCAGCAGCGACCTTTTCCCGGGACTAGCGGGTAACCTTCAGTTCTTC
CDR3 length: 15; clone size: many; V gene: TRBV7-9; J gene: TRBJ1-1; D gene: NA; CDR3 protein: CASIRGATGNTEAFF; CDR3 DNA: TGTGCCAGCATAAGAGGGGCTACAGGGAACACTGAAGCTTTCTTT
CDR3 length: 16; clone size: many; V gene: TRBV28; J gene: TRBJ2-1; D gene: TRBD2; CDR3 protein: CASSLRLAGTYNEQFF; CDR3 DNA: TGTGCCAGCAGTCTCAGACTAGCGGGGACCTACAATGAGCAGTTCTTC
CDR3 length: 15; clone size: many; V gene: TRBV27; J gene: TRBJ2-2; D gene: NA; CDR3 protein: CASSKRAVGTGELFF; CDR3 DNA: TGTGCCAGCAGTAAGAGGGCGGTCGGGACCGGGGAGCTGTTTTTT
CDR3 length: 16; clone size: many; V gene: TRBV6-1; J gene: TRBJ2-7; D gene: TRBD2; CDR3 protein: CASTTMGLAVPYEQYF; CDR3 DNA: TGTGCCAGCACCACAATGGGGCTAGCGGTCCCCTACGAGCAGTACTTC
CDR3 length: 14; clone size: many; V gene: TRBV15; J gene: TRBJ2-2; D gene: NA; CDR3 protein: CATSRGTPTGELFF; CDR3 DNA: TGTGCCACCAGCAGAGGGACCCCAACCGGGGAGCTGTTTTTT
CDR3 length: 16; clone size: many; V gene: TRBV16; J gene: TRBJ1-1; D gene: NA; CDR3 protein: CASSQLLDPGSTEAFF; CDR3 DNA: TGTGCCAGCAGCCAATTGTTGGACCCCGGGAGCACTGAAGCTTTCTTT
CDR3 length: 12; clone size: many; V gene: TRBV5-1; J gene: TRBJ2-5; D gene: NA; CDR3 protein: CASSLNEETQYF; CDR3 DNA: TGCGCCAGCAGCTTAAACGAAGAGACCCAGTACTTC
CDR3 length: 15; clone size: many; V gene: TRBV6-1; J gene: TRBJ2-5; D gene: TRBD2; CDR3 protein: CASSHLSGRLDTQYF; CDR3 DNA: TGTGCCAGCAGCCATCTCAGCGGGAGATTGGATACCCAGTACTTC
CDR3 length: 15; clone size: NA; V gene: TRBV7-9; J gene: TRBJ1-2; D gene: NA; CDR3 protein: CASSPNIGRLGGHTF; CDR3 DNA: TGTGCCAGCAGCCCCAATATAGGACGGCTAGGTGGCCACACCTTC
CDR3 length: 13; clone size: NA; V gene: TRBV3-1; J gene: TRBJ2-5; D gene: NA; CDR3 protein: CASSQQGFETQYF; CDR3 DNA: TGTGCCAGCAGCCAACAGGGCTTTGAGACCCAGTACTTC
CDR3 length: 13; clone size: few; V gene: TRBV19; J gene: TRBJ2-1; D gene: NA; CDR3 protein: CASNRVATNEQFF; CDR3 DNA: TGTGCCAGTAATAGAGTGGCGACCAATGAGCAGTTCTTC
CDR3 length: 15; clone size: NA; V gene: TRBV19; J gene: TRBJ2-1; D gene: TRBD1; CDR3 protein: CASSLRDRGFNEQFF; CDR3 DNA: TGTGCCAGTAGTTTACGGGACAGGGGGTTCAATGAGCAGTTCTTC
CDR3 length: 12; clone size: many; V gene: TRBV2; J gene: TRBJ1-2; D gene: NA; CDR3 protein: CGAQQNLYGYTF; CDR3 DNA: TGTGGCGCCCAACAGAACCTCTATGGCTACACCTTC
CDR3 length: 17; clone size: many; V gene: TRBV28; J gene: TRBJ2-3; D gene: TRBD1; CDR3 protein: CASSFLQGPQATDTQYF; CDR3 DNA: TGTGCCAGCAGTTTTCTACAGGGGCCACAAGCAACAGATACGCAGTATTTT
CDR3 length: 14; clone size: few; V gene: TRBV5-1; J gene: TRBJ2-1; D gene: NA; CDR3 protein: CASSDGRGDNEQFF; CDR3 DNA: TGCGCCAGCAGTGACGGGAGAGGTGACAATGAGCAGTTCTTC
CDR3 length: 14; clone size: once; V gene: TRBV20-1; J gene: TRBJ2-1; D gene: TRBD1; CDR3 protein: CSATGTGTYNEQFF; CDR3 DNA: TGCAGTGCCACCGGGACAGGGACCTACAATGAGCAGTTCTTC
CDR3 length: 12; clone size: few; V gene: TRBV20-1; J gene: TRBJ2-5; D gene: NA; CDR3 protein: CSAVSGTKTQYF; CDR3 DNA: TGCAGTGCCGTCTCGGGGACAAAGACCCAGTACTTC
CDR3 length: 14; clone size: many; V gene: TRBV28; J gene: TRBJ1-1; D gene: NA; CDR3 protein: CASADLQGGTEAFF; CDR3 DNA: TGTGCCAGCGCCGACCTACAGGGTGGCACTGAAGCTTTCTTT
CDR3 length: 14; clone size: many; V gene: TRBV2; J gene: TRBJ1-4; D gene: NA; CDR3 protein: CASSVELLGEKLFF; CDR3 DNA: TGTGCCAGCAGTGTTGAACTACTGGGGGAAAAACTGTTTTTT
CDR3 length: 10; clone size: NA; V gene: TRBV11-2; J gene: TRBJ1-1; D gene: NA; CDR3 protein: CASRGTEAFF; CDR3 DNA: TGTGCCAGCAGGGGTACTGAAGCTTTCTTT
CDR3 length: 13; clone size: many; V gene: TRBV20-1; J gene: TRBJ1-5; D gene: TRBD1; CDR3 protein: CSADDRGDQPQHF; CDR3 DNA: TGCAGTGCCGACGACAGGGGGGATCAGCCCCAGCATTTT
CDR3 length: 15; clone size: NA; V gene: TRBV2; J gene: TRBJ1-2; D gene: NA; CDR3 protein: CASSWGFQGDYGYTF; CDR3 DNA: TGTGCCAGCAGTTGGGGGTTTCAGGGAGATTATGGCTACACCTTC
CDR3 length: 12; clone size: few; V gene: TRBV6-1; J gene: TRBJ2-3; D gene: NA; CDR3 protein: CASSSSRDTQYF; CDR3 DNA: TGTGCCAGCAGTTCCTCTAGGGATACGCAGTATTTT
CDR3 length: 18; clone size: few; V gene: TRBV5-6; J gene: TRBJ2-1; D gene: TRBD2; CDR3 protein: CASTLEGLAPRTANEQFF; CDR3 DNA: TGTGCCAGCACCCTGGAGGGACTAGCGCCTCGAACTGCGAATGAGCAGTTCTTC
CDR3 length: 16; clone size: many; V gene: TRBV2; J gene: TRBJ2-1; D gene: NA; CDR3 protein: CASSDPRGVDRDEQFF; CDR3 DNA: TGTGCCAGCAGTGACCCCAGGGGAGTTGATCGGGATGAGCAGTTCTTC
CDR3 length: 17; clone size: NA; V gene: TRBV5-1; J gene: TRBJ2-4; D gene: NA; CDR3 protein: CASSLVVVSGTKNIQYF; CDR3 DNA: TGCGCCAGCAGCTTGGTAGTCGTATCGGGAACCAAAAACATTCAGTACTTC
CDR3 length: 12; clone size: many; V gene: TRBV19; J gene: TRBJ2-1; D gene: NA; CDR3 protein: CASKSNYNEQFF; CDR3 DNA: TGTGCCAGCAAGTCGAACTACAATGAGCAGTTCTTC
CDR3 length: 16; clone size: many; V gene: TRBV2; J gene: TRBJ1-2; D gene: NA; CDR3 protein: CASSEALRALEGSYTF; CDR3 DNA: TGTGCCAGCAGTGAAGCACTCAGGGCCCTGGAGGGAAGCTACACCTTC
CDR3 length: 12; clone size: many; V gene: TRBV30; J gene: TRBJ2-7; D gene: TRBD2; CDR3 protein: CAWSVQSGKQYF; CDR3 DNA: TGTGCCTGGAGTGTACAGAGCGGGAAGCAGTACTTC
CDR3 length: 17; clone size: many; V gene: TRBV12-3/TRBV12-4; J gene: TRBJ1-5; D gene: TRBD1; CDR3 protein: CASSLGNRGGADQPQHF; CDR3 DNA: TGTGCCAGCAGTTTAGGGAACAGGGGTGGGGCCGATCAGCCCCAGCATTTT
CDR3 length: 15; clone size: many; V gene: TRBV28; J gene: TRBJ2-7; D gene: TRBD2; CDR3 protein: CASRGTSGGKHEQYF; CDR3 DNA: TGTGCCAGCAGGGGGACTAGCGGGGGAAAACACGAGCAGTACTTC
CDR3 length: 14; clone size: many; V gene: TRBV6-1; J gene: TRBJ2-7; D gene: NA; CDR3 protein: CASSGSVTQDEQYF; CDR3 DNA: TGTGCCAGCAGTGGATCTGTGACTCAGGACGAGCAGTACTTC
CDR3 length: 14; clone size: few; V gene: TRBV28; J gene: TRBJ2-5; D gene: TRBD1; CDR3 protein: CASSPGTGFETQYF; CDR3 DNA: TGTGCCAGCAGTCCGGGGACAGGGTTCGAGACCCAGTACTTC
CDR3 length: 14; clone size: many; V gene: TRBV7-2; J gene: TRBJ2-5; D gene: NA; CDR3 protein: CASSLGRPTGTQYF; CDR3 DNA: TGTGCCAGCAGCTTAGGACGTCCCACCGGGACCCAGTACTTC
CDR3 length: 13; clone size: many; V gene: TRBV7-9; J gene: TRBJ2-7; D gene: NA; CDR3 protein: CASSDGTRHEQYF; CDR3 DNA: TGTGCCAGCAGCGACGGGACTCGCCACGAGCAGTACTTC
CDR3 length: 15; clone size: few; V gene: TRBV5-4; J gene: TRBJ2-3; D gene: TRBD2; CDR3 protein: CASKQLAGTSDTQYF; CDR3 DNA: TGTGCCAGCAAACAATTAGCGGGAACGTCGGATACGCAGTATTTT
CDR3 length: 17; clone size: many; V gene: TRBV12-3/TRBV12-4; J gene: TRBJ2-5; D gene: TRBD2; CDR3 protein: CASSPRGSGIAGETQYF; CDR3 DNA: TGTGCCAGCAGCCCAAGGGGTAGCGGGATAGCAGGGGAGACCCAGTACTTC
CDR3 length: 17; clone size: many; V gene: TRBV12-3/TRBV12-4; J gene: TRBJ2-1; D gene: TRBD1; CDR3 protein: CASSFSTGESFYNEQFF; CDR3 DNA: TGTGCCAGCAGTTTCTCGACAGGGGAATCGTTCTACAATGAGCAGTTCTTC